This TCR beta chain was sequenced during a study of cytomegalovirus exposure and HLA in healthy donors. Findings of the study overall: Analyzed later, most CMV-associated TCR beta chains appeared HLA-restricted. What a later analysis reportedly showed was that an Asian-associated ancestry cluster had fewer N-insertions than the roughly 670-donor mean.

A multiplex PCR was run with 60 Vbeta primers and 13 Jbeta primers. Clones were read by immunoSEQ multiplex PCR, and TCRdb kept only the in-frame ones, dropping some. This table holds around 94,000 clones, 84% found once. CDR1 is GTSNPN, CDR2 SVGIG, per germline (reference sequence). Trimming cost V 3 bases and J 7 bases; bases outside gene matches: 8. CDR3 length: 13 residues. Each of the donors was a healthy bone marrow donor. The donors, nominally healthy at sampling, likely had unrecorded immune exposures. In the case of this clone: What it recognizes is unknown.

The chain joins TRBV30 to TRBJ1-1; 7 bases match TRBD1. The receptor comes from a man aged 18 to 29 in good health and CMV-seronegative. Sequencing was carried out using PBMCs. CDR3 sequence: CAWSHRQGREAFF. CDR3 coding DNA: TGTGCCTGGAGCCATCGACAGGGACGTGAAGCTTTCTTT.